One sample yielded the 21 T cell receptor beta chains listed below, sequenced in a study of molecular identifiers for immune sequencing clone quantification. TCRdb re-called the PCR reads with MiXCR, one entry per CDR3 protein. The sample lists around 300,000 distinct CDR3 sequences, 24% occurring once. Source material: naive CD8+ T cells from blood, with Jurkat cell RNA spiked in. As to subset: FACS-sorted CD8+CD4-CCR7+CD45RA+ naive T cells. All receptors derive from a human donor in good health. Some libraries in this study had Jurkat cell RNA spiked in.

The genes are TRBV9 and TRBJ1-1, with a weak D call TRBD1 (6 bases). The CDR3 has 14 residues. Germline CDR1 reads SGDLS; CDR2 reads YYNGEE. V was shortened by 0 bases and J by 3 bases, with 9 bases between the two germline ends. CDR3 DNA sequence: TGTGCCAGCAGCGTAGAAGGGGGGTACACTGAAGCTTTCTTT. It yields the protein CASSVEGGYTEAFF. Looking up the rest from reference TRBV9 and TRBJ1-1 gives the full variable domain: DSGVTQTPKHLITATGQRVTLRCSPRSGDLSVYWYQQSLDQGLQFLIQYYNGEERAKGNILERFSAQQFPDLHSELNLSSLELGDSALYFCASSVEGGYTEAFFGQGTRLTVV.

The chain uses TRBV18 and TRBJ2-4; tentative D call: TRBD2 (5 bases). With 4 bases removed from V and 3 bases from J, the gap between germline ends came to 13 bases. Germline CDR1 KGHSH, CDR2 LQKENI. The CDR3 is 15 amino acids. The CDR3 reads CASSLGQGGKNIQYF. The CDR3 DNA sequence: TGTGCCAGCTCACTTGGGCAAGGAGGCAAAAACATTCAGTACTTC.

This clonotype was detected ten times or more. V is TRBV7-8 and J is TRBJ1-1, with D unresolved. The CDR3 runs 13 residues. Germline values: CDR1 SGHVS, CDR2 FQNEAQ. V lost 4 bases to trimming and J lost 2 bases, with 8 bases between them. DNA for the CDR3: TGTGCCAGCAGCTATCCCCTCAACACTGAAGCTTTCTTT. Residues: CASSYPLNTEAFF.

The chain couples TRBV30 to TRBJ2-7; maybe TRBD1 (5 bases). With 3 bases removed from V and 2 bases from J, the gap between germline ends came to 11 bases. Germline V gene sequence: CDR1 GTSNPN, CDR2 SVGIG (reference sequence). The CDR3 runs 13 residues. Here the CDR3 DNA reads TGTGCCTGGAGCCTCGACAGCACCTACGAGCAGTACTTC. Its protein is CAWSLDSTYEQYF.

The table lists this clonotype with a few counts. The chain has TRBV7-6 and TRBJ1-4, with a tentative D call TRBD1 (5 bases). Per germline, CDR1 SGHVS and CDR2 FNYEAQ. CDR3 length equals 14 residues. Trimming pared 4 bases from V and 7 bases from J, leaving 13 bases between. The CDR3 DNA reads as TGTGCCAGCAGCTCCAGGGAAGCGCTTGAAAAACTGTTTTTT. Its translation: CASSSREALEKLFF.

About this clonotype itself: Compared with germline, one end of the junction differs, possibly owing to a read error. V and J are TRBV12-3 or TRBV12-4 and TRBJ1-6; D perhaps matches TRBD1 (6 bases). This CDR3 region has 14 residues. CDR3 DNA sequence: TGTGCCAGCGCAGAGGGGGGGTTTAATTCACCCCCCCACTTT. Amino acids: CASAEGGFNSPPHF.

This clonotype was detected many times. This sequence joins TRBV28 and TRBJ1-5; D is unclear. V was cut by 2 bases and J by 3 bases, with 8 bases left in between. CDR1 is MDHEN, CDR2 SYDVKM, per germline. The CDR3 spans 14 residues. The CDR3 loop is CASSLRGYNQPQHF. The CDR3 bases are TGTGCCAGCAGTTTACGCGGCTACAATCAGCCCCAGCATTTT.

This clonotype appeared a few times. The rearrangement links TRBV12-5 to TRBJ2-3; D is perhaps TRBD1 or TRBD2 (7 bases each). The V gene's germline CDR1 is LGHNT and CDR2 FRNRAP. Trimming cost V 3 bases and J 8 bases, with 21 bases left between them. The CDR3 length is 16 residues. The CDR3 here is CASGLGDSPWGGTQYF. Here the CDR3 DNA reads TGTGCTAGTGGTTTAGGGGACAGCCCCTGGGGGGGTACGCAGTATTTT.

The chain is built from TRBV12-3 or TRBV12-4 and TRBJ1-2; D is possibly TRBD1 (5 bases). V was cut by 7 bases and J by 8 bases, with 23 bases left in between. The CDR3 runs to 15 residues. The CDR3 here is CASTAPWDVIRGYTF. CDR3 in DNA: TGTGCCAGCACCGCTCCCTGGGACGTTATTAGAGGCTACACCTTC.

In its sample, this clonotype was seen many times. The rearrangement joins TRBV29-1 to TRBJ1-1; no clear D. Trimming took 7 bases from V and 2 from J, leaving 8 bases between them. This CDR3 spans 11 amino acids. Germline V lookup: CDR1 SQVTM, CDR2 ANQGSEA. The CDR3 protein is CSERSNTEAFF. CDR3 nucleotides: TGCAGCGAGCGCAGTAACACTGAAGCTTTCTTT.

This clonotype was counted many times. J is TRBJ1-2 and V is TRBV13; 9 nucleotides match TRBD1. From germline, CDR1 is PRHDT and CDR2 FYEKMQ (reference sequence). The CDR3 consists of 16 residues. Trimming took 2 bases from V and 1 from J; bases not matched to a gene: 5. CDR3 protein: CASSLIRTGDNYGYTF. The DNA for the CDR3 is TGTGCCAGCAGCTTAATCCGGACAGGGGATAACTATGGCTACACCTTC.

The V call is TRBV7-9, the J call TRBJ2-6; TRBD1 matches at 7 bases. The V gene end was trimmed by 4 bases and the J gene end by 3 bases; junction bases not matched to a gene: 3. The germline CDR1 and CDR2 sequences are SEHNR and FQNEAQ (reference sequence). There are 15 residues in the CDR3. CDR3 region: CASSSTGDGANVLTF. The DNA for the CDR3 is TGTGCCAGCAGCTCCACAGGGGATGGGGCCAACGTCCTGACTTTC.

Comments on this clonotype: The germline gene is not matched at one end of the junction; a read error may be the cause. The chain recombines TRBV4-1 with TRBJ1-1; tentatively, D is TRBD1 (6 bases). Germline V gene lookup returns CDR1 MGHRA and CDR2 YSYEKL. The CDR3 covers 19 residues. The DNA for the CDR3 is TGCGCCAGCAGCCATCCCACGACAGGAGAGACCACCATGAACACTGAAGCTCTCTTT. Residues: CASSHPTTGETTMNTEALF.

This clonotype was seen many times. The CDR3 bases are TGTGCCAGCAGCAAGGAACCGGGACTTCGACCCCTGAACACTGAAGCTTTCTTT. Amino acids: CASSKEPGLRPLNTEAFF. The rearrangement joins TRBV28 to TRBJ1-1; D is possibly TRBD1 (5 bases). CDR1 is MDHEN, CDR2 SYDVKM, per germline. This CDR3 contains 18 residues. Trimming left V 6 bases short and J 0 bases short, with 23 bases between.

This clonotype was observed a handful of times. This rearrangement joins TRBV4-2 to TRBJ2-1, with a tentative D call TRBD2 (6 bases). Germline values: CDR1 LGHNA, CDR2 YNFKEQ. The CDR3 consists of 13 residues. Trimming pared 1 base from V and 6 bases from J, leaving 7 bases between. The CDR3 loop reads CASSQGGANEQFF. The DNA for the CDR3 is TGTGCCAGCAGCCAAGGCGGGGCCAATGAGCAGTTCTTC.

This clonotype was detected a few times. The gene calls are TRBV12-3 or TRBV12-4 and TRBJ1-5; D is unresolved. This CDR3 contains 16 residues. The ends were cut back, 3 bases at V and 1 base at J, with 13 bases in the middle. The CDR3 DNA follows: TGTGCCAGCAGTTTTGTGGGGAGAGTGAGCAATCAGCCCCAGCATTTT. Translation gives CASSFVGRVSNQPQHF.

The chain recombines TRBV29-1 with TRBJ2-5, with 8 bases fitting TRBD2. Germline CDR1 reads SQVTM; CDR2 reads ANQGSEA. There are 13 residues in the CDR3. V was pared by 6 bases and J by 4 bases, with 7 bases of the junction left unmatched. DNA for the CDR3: TGCAGCGTGGACGGGGGGGGCATAGAGACCCAGTACTTC. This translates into CSVDGGGIETQYF.

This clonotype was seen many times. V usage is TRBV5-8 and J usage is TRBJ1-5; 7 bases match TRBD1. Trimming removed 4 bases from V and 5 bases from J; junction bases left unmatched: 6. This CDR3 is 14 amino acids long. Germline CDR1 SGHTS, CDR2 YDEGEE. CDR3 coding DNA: TGTGCCAGCAGCCTAAGACAGGGTCATCAGCCCCAGCATTTT. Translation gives CASSLRQGHQPQHF. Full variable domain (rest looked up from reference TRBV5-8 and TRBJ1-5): EAGVTQSPTHLIKTRGQQATLRCSPISGHTSVYWYQQALGLGLQFLLWYDEGEERNRGNFPPRFSGRQFPNYSSELNVNALELEDSALYLCASSLRQGHQPQHFGDGTRLSIL.

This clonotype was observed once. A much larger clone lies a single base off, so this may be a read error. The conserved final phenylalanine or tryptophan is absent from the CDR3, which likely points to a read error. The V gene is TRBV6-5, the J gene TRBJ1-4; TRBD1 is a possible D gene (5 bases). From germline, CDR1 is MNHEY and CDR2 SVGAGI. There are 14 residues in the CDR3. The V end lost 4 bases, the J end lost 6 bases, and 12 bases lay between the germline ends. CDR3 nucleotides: TGTGCCAGCAGTTTGCTAGGGGACGATGAAAAACTGTTTTAT. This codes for CASSLLGDDEKLFY.

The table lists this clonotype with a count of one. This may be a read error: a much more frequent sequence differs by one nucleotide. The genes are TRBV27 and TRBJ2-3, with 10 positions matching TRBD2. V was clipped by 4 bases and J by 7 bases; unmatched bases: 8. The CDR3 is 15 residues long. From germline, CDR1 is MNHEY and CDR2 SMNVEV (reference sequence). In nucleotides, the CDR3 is TGTGCCAGCAGTTCCGGGACTAGCGATACAAATACGCAGTATTTT. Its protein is CASSSGTSDTNTQYF.

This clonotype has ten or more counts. The CDR3 bases are TGTGCCAGCAGCCAAGATAGGGGGAGGCCCGACGATGAGCAGTTCTTC. Protein sequence: CASSQDRGRPDDEQFF. The rearrangement links TRBV4-2 to TRBJ2-1; D tentatively reads TRBD1 or TRBD2 (6 bases each). The CDR3 covers 16 residues. In germline, CDR1 is LGHNA, CDR2 YNFKEQ. V lost 0 bases to trimming and J lost 8 bases, with 17 bases between them.